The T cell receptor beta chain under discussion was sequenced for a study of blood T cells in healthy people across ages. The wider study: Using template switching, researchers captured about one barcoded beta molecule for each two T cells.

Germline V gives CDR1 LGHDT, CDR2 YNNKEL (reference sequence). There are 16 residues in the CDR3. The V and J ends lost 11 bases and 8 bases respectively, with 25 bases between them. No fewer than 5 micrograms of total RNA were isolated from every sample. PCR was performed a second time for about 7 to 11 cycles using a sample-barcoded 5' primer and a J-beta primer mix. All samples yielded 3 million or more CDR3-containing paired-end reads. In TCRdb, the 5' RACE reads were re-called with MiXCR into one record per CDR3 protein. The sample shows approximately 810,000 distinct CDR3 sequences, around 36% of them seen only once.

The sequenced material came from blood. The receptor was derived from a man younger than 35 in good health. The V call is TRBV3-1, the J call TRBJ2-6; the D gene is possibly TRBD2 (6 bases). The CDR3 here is CAGGAEATRGTNVLTF. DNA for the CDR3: TGTGCCGGCGGGGCCGAGGCGACCCGAGGTACCAACGTCCTGACTTTC.